Shown below are 21 T cell receptor beta chains from a single sample sequenced in a study of identical twins. From the 5' RACE reads, TCRdb called clonotypes with MiXCR, one entry per CDR3 protein. The sample consists of roughly 690,000 distinct CDR3 sequences, roughly 6% of them appearing once. What was sequenced was naive T cells sorted from blood. Receptors were obtained from a man between 18 and 29 years old in good health.

V gene TRBV5-1 combines with J gene TRBJ2-2; maybe TRBD2 (6 bases). The CDR3 totals 15 residues. The V end lost 4 bases, the J end lost 0 bases, and 10 bases lay between the germline ends. From germline, CDR1 is SGHRS and CDR2 YFSETQ. The DNA for the CDR3 is TGCGCCAGCAGCCCGGGAGTAACGAACACCGGGGAGCTGTTTTTT. This translates into CASSPGVTNTGELFF.

This clonotype was seen repeatedly, ten times or more. The V call is TRBV29-1, the J call TRBJ1-1, with 9 bases aligning to TRBD1. V shed 7 bases, J shed 6 bases, and the junction held 12 bases outside the gene matches. In germline, CDR1 is SQVTM, CDR2 ANQGSEA. The CDR3 covers 14 residues. The DNA for the CDR3 is TGCAGCGCCGACCCAGGGACAGGGCTCGCTGAAGCTTTCTTT. Translating gives CSADPGTGLAEAFF.

This clonotype was observed a handful of times. The chain employs TRBV6-2 or TRBV6-3 and TRBJ2-1; D ambiguous. V was shortened by 0 bases and J by 4 bases, with 13 bases between the two germline ends. The germline CDR1 and CDR2 sequences are MNHEY and SVGEGT. The CDR3 length is 16 residues. CDR3 sequence: CASSYSQLIAYNEQFF. The CDR3 nucleotides are TGTGCCAGCAGTTACTCGCAGCTTATAGCTTACAATGAGCAGTTCTTC.

The chain combines TRBV11-1 with TRBJ2-3; D call uncertain. Trimming shortened V by 6 bases and J by 2 bases, and 15 bases separated the two germline ends. Germline CDR1 and CDR2: SGHAT and FQDESV (reference sequence). The CDR3 has 15 amino acids. The CDR3 loop reads CASRLRLGTTDTQYF. The CDR3 nucleotides read TGTGCCAGCAGACTTCGACTGGGAACCACAGATACGCAGTATTTT.

This clonotype was recorded at least ten times. The chain recombines TRBV7-9 with TRBJ2-3; D gene uncertain. The V end lost 5 bases, the J end lost 0 bases, and 9 bases lay between the germline ends. CDR1 is SEHNR, CDR2 FQNEAQ, per germline (reference sequence). CDR3 length: 14 residues. The CDR3 sequence is CASSPTVSTDTQYF. The CDR3 nucleotides read TGTGCCAGCAGCCCGACCGTCAGCACAGATACGCAGTATTTT. Together with reference TRBV7-9 and TRBJ2-3, the CDR3 gives the full variable domain: DTGVSQNPRHKITKRGQNVTFRCDPISEHNRLYWYRQTLGQGPEFLTYFQNEAQLEKSRLLSDRFSAERPKGSFSTLEIQRTEQGDSAMYLCASSPTVSTDTQYFGPGTRLTVL.

This clonotype was observed a handful of times. The chain links TRBV20-1 to TRBJ2-3; D is unclear. Trimming took off 1 base at V and 2 bases at J, with 13 bases between the two ends. From germline, CDR1 is DFQATT and CDR2 SNEGSKA (reference sequence). The CDR3 has 15 residues. The CDR3 region is CSARAGHTITDTQYF. The CDR3 DNA reads TGCAGTGCTAGAGCCGGGCACACTATCACAGATACGCAGTATTTT.

The sample holds a few counts of this clonotype. The rearrangement joins TRBV7-9 to TRBJ2-7, with a tentative D call TRBD2 (5 bases). The germline V and J ends were trimmed by 3 bases and 3 bases, with 12 bases remaining between them. Germline CDR1 reads SEHNR; CDR2 reads FQNEAQ (reference sequence). This CDR3 spans 14 amino acids. The CDR3 DNA is TGTGCCAGCAGCTTTTCCGACTATCGCTACGAGCAGTACTTC. It yields the protein CASSFSDYRYEQYF. The full variable domain, completed using reference TRBV7-9 and TRBJ2-7, is DTGVSQNPRHKITKRGQNVTFRCDPISEHNRLYWYRQTLGQGPEFLTYFQNEAQLEKSRLLSDRFSAERPKGSFSTLEIQRTEQGDSAMYLCASSFSDYRYEQYFGPGTRLTVT.

The rearrangement uses TRBV5-1 and TRBJ1-2; D uncertain. The V end was cut by 7 bases, the J end by 3 bases, with 16 bases between. This CDR3 has 14 amino acids. The V gene's germline CDR1 is SGHRS and CDR2 YFSETQ. CDR3 coding DNA: TGCGCCAGCGGTATGGGAGGAGCAGACTATGGCTACACCTTC. Its translation: CASGMGGADYGYTF.

The V and J genes are TRBV10-3 and TRBJ1-5; 7 nucleotides match TRBD1. Germline loops: CDR1 ENHRY, CDR2 SYGVKD. J was trimmed by 4 bases and V by 8 bases; bases with no gene match: 11. The CDR3 is 15 amino acids. The CDR3 here is CAIWTGPGLNQPQHF. CDR3 nucleotides: TGTGCCATCTGGACAGGCCCAGGACTTAATCAGCCCCAGCATTTT.

V usage is TRBV18 and J usage is TRBJ1-1; D is uncertain. Deletions cut 2 bases from V and 1 base from J, with 8 bases between. From germline, CDR1 is KGHSH and CDR2 LQKENI. CDR3 size: 14 residues. CDR3 loop: CASSPLQENTEAFF. CDR3 DNA sequence: TGTGCCAGCTCACCATTGCAGGAGAACACTGAAGCTTTCTTT.

This clonotype has ten or more counts. The chain is built from TRBV15 and TRBJ1-1; D ambiguous. The germline V gene has CDR1 LNHNV and CDR2 YYDKDF (reference sequence). Deletions cut 4 bases from V and 4 bases from J, with 13 bases between. The CDR3 consists of 14 residues. The CDR3 DNA is TGTGCCACCAGCAACCGAGGAAAAGGCACTGAAGCTTTCTTT. Translating gives CATSNRGKGTEAFF.

Many counts were recorded for this clonotype. The chain has TRBV5-1 and TRBJ2-5; 8 positions agree with TRBD2. V trimming: 3 bases; J trimming: 5 bases; junction bases outside the gene matches: 3. The CDR3 runs 13 residues. Germline CDR1 and CDR2: SGHRS and YFSETQ. DNA for the CDR3: TGCGCCAGCAGCTCCGGGAGGGGTGAGACCCAGTACTTC. This sequence encodes CASSSGRGETQYF.

This clonotype was counted only a few times. A much larger clone sits a single nucleotide away, making a read error possible. The chain recombines TRBV25-1 with TRBJ2-3; D is ambiguous. Germline V gives CDR1 MGHDK, CDR2 SYGVNS. The CDR3 runs to 11 residues. V dropped 2 bases and J dropped 6 bases, with 3 bases sitting between them. The CDR3 region has the DNA TGTGCCAGCAGTGAAATGGATACGCAGTATTTT. Its protein is CASSEMDTQYF.

The chain carries TRBV6-2 or TRBV6-3 and TRBJ1-5, with D hard to call. V lost 1 base to trimming and J lost 4 bases, with 8 bases between them. Germline-derived CDR1 and CDR2 are MNHEY and SVGEGT. The CDR3 has 14 residues. The CDR3 bases are TGTGCCAGCAGTTACTTTGCGGGGAATCAGCCCCAGCATTTT. Its translation: CASSYFAGNQPQHF.

In this sample, this clonotype turned up a few times. Relative to the germline gene, one junction end is altered; a read error may explain this. The CDR3 spells CASSPGSHEQYF. The CDR3 DNA reads as TGTGCCAGTAGCCCGGGCTCCCACGAGCAGTACTTC. V gene TRBV19 combines with J gene TRBJ2-7; D remains ambiguous. This CDR3 has 12 amino acids. Germline CDR1 is LNHDA and CDR2 is SQIVND (reference sequence).

The table lists this clonotype with many counts. J is TRBJ2-5 and V is TRBV10-1, with D perhaps matching TRBD1 (6 bases). This CDR3 is built from 15 residues. Germline CDR1 and CDR2: WNHNN and SYGVQD (reference sequence). The V and J ends lost 2 bases and 2 bases respectively, with 12 bases between them. The CDR3 DNA is TGCGCCAGCAGTGAGATCCAGGGGACGCAAGAGACCCAGTACTTC. Translated, it gives CASSEIQGTQETQYF.

This clonotype occurred many times. The J gene is TRBJ2-7, the V gene TRBV5-6; 9 positions match TRBD2. With V trimmed by 4 bases and J by 2 bases, 13 bases remained unmatched. This CDR3 spans 17 amino acids. Germline lookup yields CDR1 SGHDT and CDR2 YYEEEE. The CDR3 reads CASSLLGREGPTYEQYV. The CDR3 DNA reads as TGTGCCAGCAGCCTTCTCGGGCGGGAGGGGCCTACCTACGAGCAGTACGTC.

The chain uses TRBV28 and TRBJ2-2, with 9 bases aligning to TRBD2. V lost 2 bases and J lost 3; bases outside the gene matches: 4. The CDR3 loop spans 16 amino acids. Per the germline V gene, CDR1 is MDHEN and CDR2 is SYDVKM. CDR3: CASSLSSGRYTGELFF. CDR3 DNA sequence: TGTGCCAGCAGTTTAAGTAGCGGGAGATACACCGGGGAGCTGTTTTTT.

This clonotype showed up many times. The CDR3 DNA reads as TGTGCCAGCACCCGGCCCCTTCCAGATACGCAGTATTTT. This encodes CASTRPLPDTQYF. J is TRBJ2-3 and V is TRBV7-2; D unresolved. V lost 7 bases, J lost 4 bases, and 12 bases lay in between. Germline V lookup: CDR1 SGHTA, CDR2 FQGNSA. The CDR3 covers 13 residues.

This clonotype showed up many times. One junction end disagrees with the germline gene, perhaps due to a read error. The chain uses TRBV12-3 or TRBV12-4 and TRBJ1-1; D is unclear. The CDR3 sequence is 12 residues long. In nucleotides, the CDR3 is TGCGCCAGCAGCTTGATGGGCACTGAAGCTTTCTTT. Its protein is CASSLMGTEAFF.

This clonotype was observed a handful of times. V usage is TRBV7-3 and J usage is TRBJ2-3; TRBD2 matches 11 bases. This CDR3 region has 16 residues. Germline V gives CDR1 SGHTA, CDR2 FQGTGA. V lost 4 bases and J lost 3; bases outside the gene matches: 6. The CDR3 here is CASSSLAGGLTDTQYF. The CDR3 DNA reads TGTGCCAGCAGCTCCTTAGCGGGAGGGCTAACAGATACGCAGTATTTT.